This T cell receptor beta chain was obtained from a study of molecular identifiers for immune sequencing clone quantification. Between about 19,000 and 1,000,000 sorted cells, with 10%, 30% or 50% RNA, yielded naive CD8 libraries. Sorting isolated naive CD8 T cells as CD8+CD4-CCR7+CD45RA+ events. Germline CDR1 and CDR2: LNHDA and SQIVND (reference sequence). V was trimmed by 5 bases and J by 3 bases, leaving 10 bases between them. The CDR3 runs 14 residues. This clonotype was seen repeatedly, ten times or more. TCRdb analysed the PCR reads with MiXCR anew, one entry per CDR3 protein. Of hundreds of thousands of distinct CDR3 sequences in the sample, 25% were seen once.

The sample taken for sequencing was naive CD8+ T cells from blood, with Jurkat cell RNA spiked in. Stated subset: FACS-sorted CD8+CD4-CCR7+CD45RA+ naive T cells. This sequence joins TRBV19 and TRBJ1-4; perhaps TRBD1 as D (5 bases). The TCR sequence derives from a human donor in good health. Some libraries in this study had Jurkat cell RNA spiked in. In DNA form, the CDR3 reads TGTGCCAGTAGTGCCCAGGGACCTAATGAAAAACTGTTTTTT. Its protein is CASSAQGPNEKLFF.